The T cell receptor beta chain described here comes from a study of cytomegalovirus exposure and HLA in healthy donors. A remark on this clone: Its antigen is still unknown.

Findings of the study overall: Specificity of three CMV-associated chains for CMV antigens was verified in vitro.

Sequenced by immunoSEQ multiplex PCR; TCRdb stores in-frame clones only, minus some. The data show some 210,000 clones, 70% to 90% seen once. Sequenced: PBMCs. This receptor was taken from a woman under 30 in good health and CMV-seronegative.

The CDR3 sequence is CASSEGRELNTEAFF. The DNA of the CDR3 is TGTGCCAGCAGTGAAGGGAGGGAACTGAACACTGAAGCTTTCTTT. The rearrangement links TRBV6-1 to TRBJ1-1; D not certain. V lost 1 base and J 0 bases, leaving 9 bases between the germline ends. Germline lookup yields CDR1 MNHNS and CDR2 SASEGT. This CDR3 is 15 amino acids long.